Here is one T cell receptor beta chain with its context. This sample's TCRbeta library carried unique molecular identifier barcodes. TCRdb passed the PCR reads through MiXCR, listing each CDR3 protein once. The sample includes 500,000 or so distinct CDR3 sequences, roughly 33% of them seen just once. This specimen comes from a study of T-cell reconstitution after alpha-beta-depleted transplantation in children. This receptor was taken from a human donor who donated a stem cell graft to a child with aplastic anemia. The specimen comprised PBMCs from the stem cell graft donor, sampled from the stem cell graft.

CDR3 bases: TGTGCCAGCTCACCCGGGGCCGGCCCCAATCAGCCCCAGCATTTT. It encodes CASSPGAGPNQPQHF. This sequence joins TRBV18 and TRBJ1-5; D possibly corresponds to TRBD1 (5 bases). The CDR3 consists of 15 residues. Between the trimmed V and J ends, which lost 3 bases and 3 bases, there was a span of 12 bases. CDR1 and CDR2 (germline): KGHSH, LQKENI.